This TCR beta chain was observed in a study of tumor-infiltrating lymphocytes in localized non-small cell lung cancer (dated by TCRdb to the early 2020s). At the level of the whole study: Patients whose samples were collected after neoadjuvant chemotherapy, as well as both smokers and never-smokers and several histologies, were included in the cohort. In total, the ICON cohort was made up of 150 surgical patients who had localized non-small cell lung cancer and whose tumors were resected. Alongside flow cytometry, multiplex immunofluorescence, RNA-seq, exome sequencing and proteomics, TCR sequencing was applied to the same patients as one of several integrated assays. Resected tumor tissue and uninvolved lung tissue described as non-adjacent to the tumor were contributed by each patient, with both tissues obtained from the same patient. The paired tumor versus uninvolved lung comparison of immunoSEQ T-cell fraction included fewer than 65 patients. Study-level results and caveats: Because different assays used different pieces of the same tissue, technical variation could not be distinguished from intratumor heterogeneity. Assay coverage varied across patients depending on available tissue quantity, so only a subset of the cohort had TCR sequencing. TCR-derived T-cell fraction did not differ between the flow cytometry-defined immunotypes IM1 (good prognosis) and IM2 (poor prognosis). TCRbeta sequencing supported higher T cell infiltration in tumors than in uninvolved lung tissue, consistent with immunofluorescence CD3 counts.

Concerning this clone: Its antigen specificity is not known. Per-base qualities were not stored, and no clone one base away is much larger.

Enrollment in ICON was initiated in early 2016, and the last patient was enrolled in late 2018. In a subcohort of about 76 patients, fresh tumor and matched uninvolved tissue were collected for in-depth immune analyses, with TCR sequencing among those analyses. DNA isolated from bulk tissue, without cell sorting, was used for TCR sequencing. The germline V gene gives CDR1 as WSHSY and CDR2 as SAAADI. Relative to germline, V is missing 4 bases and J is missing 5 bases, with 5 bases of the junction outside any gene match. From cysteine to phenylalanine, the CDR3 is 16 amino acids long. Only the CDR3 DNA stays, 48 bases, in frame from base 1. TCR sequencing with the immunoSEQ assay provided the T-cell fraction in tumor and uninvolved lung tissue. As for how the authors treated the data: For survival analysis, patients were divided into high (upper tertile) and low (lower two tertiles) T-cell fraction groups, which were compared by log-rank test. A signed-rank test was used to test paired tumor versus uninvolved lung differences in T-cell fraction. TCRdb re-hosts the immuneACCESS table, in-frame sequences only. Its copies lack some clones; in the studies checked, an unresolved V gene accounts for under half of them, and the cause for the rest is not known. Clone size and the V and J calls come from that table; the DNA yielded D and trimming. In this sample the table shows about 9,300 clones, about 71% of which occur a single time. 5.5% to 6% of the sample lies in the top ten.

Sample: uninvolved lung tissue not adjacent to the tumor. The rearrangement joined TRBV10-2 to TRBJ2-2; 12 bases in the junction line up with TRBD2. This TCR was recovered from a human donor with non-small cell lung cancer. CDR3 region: CASSGSGTSGTGELFF. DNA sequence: TGCGCCAGCAGTGGATCCGGGACTAGCGGGACCGGGGAGCTGTTTTTT.